The 14 T cell receptor beta chains listed next were all sequenced from one sample in a study of cytomegalovirus exposure and HLA in healthy donors. Primers included in the PCR were 60 Vbeta and 13 Jbeta primers. Only in-frame clones appear in the TCRdb table, and some are missing; sequencing was by immunoSEQ multiplex PCR. The data hold approximately 170,000 clones, with roughly three quarters observed a single time. The material sequenced was PBMCs. The receptors derive from a woman younger than 30 in good health and CMV-seronegative.

V gene TRBV19 combines with J gene TRBJ2-1, with D possibly TRBD2 on 6 matching bases. Deletions cut 3 bases from V and 7 bases from J, with 13 bases between. Germline V lookup: CDR1 LNHDA, CDR2 SQIVND (reference sequence). CDR3 length: 14 residues. The CDR3 spells CASSISEGGNEQFF. CDR3 coding DNA: TGTGCCAGTAGTATTTCGGAGGGTGGGAATGAGCAGTTCTTC.

The genes are TRBV19 and TRBJ1-5; 8 bases match TRBD1. This CDR3 comprises 15 residues. V was clipped by 7 bases and J by 1 base; unmatched bases: 6. Germline V lookup: CDR1 LNHDA, CDR2 SQIVND (reference sequence). CDR3 in amino acids: CASKTQGASNQPQHF. The CDR3 DNA follows: TGTGCCAGTAAGACCCAGGGGGCCAGCAATCAGCCCCAGCATTTT.

The genes are TRBV28 and TRBJ1-1, with D hard to call. Germline assignment: CDR1 MDHEN and CDR2 SYDVKM. The CDR3 spans 13 residues. V dropped 6 bases and J dropped 8 bases, with 16 bases sitting between them. The CDR3 DNA reads TGTGCCAGCAGCCGCCCCCCCTCCCTAGAAGCTTTCTTT. Its translation is CASSRPPSLEAFF.

The chain has TRBV29-1 and TRBJ2-2; D possibly corresponds to TRBD1 (5 bases). CDR3 length equals 15 residues. The V end was cut by 4 bases, the J end by 1 base, with 13 bases between. Germline V gene data show CDR1 as SQVTM and CDR2 as ANQGSEA. The CDR3 reads CSVGPAQGNTGELFF. The CDR3 DNA reads TGCAGCGTTGGTCCGGCGCAGGGGAACACCGGGGAGCTGTTTTTT.

This clone was detected a few times. The chain combines TRBV6-1 with TRBJ1-2; 11 bases line up with TRBD1. CDR1 and CDR2 from the germline V gene are MNHNS and SASEGT. V lost 0 bases to trimming and J lost 5 bases; unmatched junction nucleotides: 8. CDR3 length equals 17 residues. The CDR3 sequence: CASSEAGTGGIGYGYTF. DNA for the CDR3: TGTGCCAGCAGTGAAGCGGGGACAGGGGGAATTGGGTATGGCTACACCTTC.

This chain joins TRBV28 and TRBJ2-7; 8 bases fit TRBD1. CDR3 length equals 15 residues. Germline values: CDR1 MDHEN, CDR2 SYDVKM. Trimming removed 3 bases from V and 0 bases from J; junction bases left unmatched: 4. Written as DNA, the CDR3 is TGTGCCAGCAGTTTGGGACAGGTGAACTCCTACGAGCAGTACTTC. This codes for CASSLGQVNSYEQYF. Based on the CDR3 plus reference TRBV28 and TRBJ2-7, the full variable domain is DVKVTQSSRYLVKRTGEKVFLECVQDMDHENMFWYRQDPGLGLRLIYFSYDVKMKEKGDIPEGYSVSREKKERFSLILESASTNQTSMYLCASSLGQVNSYEQYFGPGTRLTVT.

This clone came up once. V and J are TRBV27 and TRBJ2-7, with no clear D. Per germline, CDR1 MNHEY and CDR2 SMNVEV (reference sequence). The CDR3 covers 10 residues. With 3 bases removed from V and 7 bases from J, the gap between germline ends came to 4 bases. The CDR3 coding sequence is TGTGCCAGCAGTTTCCTGGAGCAGTACTTC. This translates into CASSFLEQYF.

This clone has just one count. The chain couples TRBV5-6 to TRBJ2-5; possibly TRBD1 for D (6 bases). Germline V gene lookup returns CDR1 SGHDT and CDR2 YYEEEE. The CDR3 consists of 15 residues. Trimming left V 1 base short and J 1 base short, with 11 bases between. As DNA, the CDR3 is TGTGCCAGCAGCTTGAGGGGGAGAGTCCAAGAGACCCAGTACTTC. Protein: CASSLRGRVQETQYF.

The rearrangement links TRBV6-1 to TRBJ1-4, with a tentative D call TRBD1 (6 bases). CDR1 and CDR2 from the germline V gene are MNHNS and SASEGT. V lost 1 base and J 3 bases, leaving 9 bases between the germline ends. This CDR3 comprises 15 residues. The CDR3 bases are TGTGCCAGCAGTGAAGGGAGACAGGCTAATGAAAAACTGTTTTTT. This translates into CASSEGRQANEKLFF.

This chain links TRBV10-3 with TRBJ2-1; 12 bases are a match to TRBD1. This CDR3 contains 15 residues. V dropped 0 bases and J dropped 9; count of bases not matched to a gene: 3. CDR1 and CDR2 (germline): ENHRY, SYGVKD. CDR3 amino acids: CAISESGQGAAEQFF. In DNA form, the CDR3 reads TGTGCCATCAGTGAGTCGGGACAGGGGGCGGCTGAGCAGTTCTTC.

This clone has only one observation. The rearrangement links TRBV28 to TRBJ1-2; the D gene is possibly TRBD1 (5 bases). V was clipped by 2 bases and J by 0 bases, with 13 bases between them. The CDR3 is 16 amino acids. Germline V CDR1 and CDR2: MDHEN, SYDVKM. Written as DNA, the CDR3 is TGTGCCAGCAGTTTAAGCAGTACAGGTCCTAACTATGGCTACACCTTC. Its protein is CASSLSSTGPNYGYTF.

This clone was found once. V and J are TRBV28 and TRBJ1-2, with a possible D match to TRBD1 (5 bases). V lost 3 bases, J lost 3 bases, and 11 bases lay in between. Germline assignment: CDR1 MDHEN and CDR2 SYDVKM. The CDR3 sequence is 14 residues long. The CDR3 sequence is CASSFSGADYGYTF. DNA of the CDR3: TGTGCCAGCAGTTTTAGTGGGGCCGACTATGGCTACACCTTC.

This clone was recorded a few times. The V call is TRBV19, the J call TRBJ1-1, with 10 bases matching TRBD1. This CDR3 is built from 15 residues. Per the germline V gene, CDR1 is LNHDA and CDR2 is SQIVND (reference sequence). V trimming: 6 bases; J trimming: 4 bases; junction bases outside the gene matches: 8. CDR3 region: CASRDGDRGPTEAFF. The CDR3 DNA reads as TGTGCCAGTAGAGATGGAGACAGGGGGCCCACTGAAGCTTTCTTT.

The rearrangement uses TRBV2 and TRBJ2-7; 10 bases align to TRBD2. After removal of 5 bases from V and 2 bases from J, the junction contained 6 bases not matched to a gene. The CDR3 runs to 15 residues. Per germline, CDR1 SNHLY and CDR2 FYNNEI. The CDR3 sequence: CASSSGTSVTYEQYF. CDR3 sequence (DNA): TGTGCCAGCAGTTCCGGGACTAGCGTGACCTACGAGCAGTACTTC.